This T cell receptor (beta chain) was documented in a study of shared clonotypes between healthy human individuals. Findings of the study overall: Some clonotypes were shared by all four sorted-subset donors, while others were not shared. The non-shared ones had lower generation probabilities than the shared ones.

Points on this clone: Its antigen is unidentified.

The germline CDR1 and CDR2 sequences are LNHDA and SQIVND (reference sequence). V was pared by 7 bases and J by 6 bases, with 11 bases of the junction left unmatched. CDR3 size: 15 residues. Every immunoSEQ plate was one replicate of a subset's evenly spread DNA. The table came from immunoSEQ multiplex PCR; TCRdb's copy has only in-frame clones and leaves some out. The sample records roughly 2.2 million clones, around 92% being singletons. The sequenced material came from naive CD4+ T cells from PBMCs. Documented subset: CD45RA+ positively selected. This TCR was sampled from a man younger than 35 in good health. Some clones in this sample may be carry-over from other donors' samples. This chain joins TRBV19 and TRBJ1-1; TRBD1 matches at 10 bases. This CDR3 is CASMWGQGTRAEAFF. The CDR3 coding sequence is TGTGCCAGTATGTGGGGACAGGGGACGAGGGCTGAAGCTTTCTTT.